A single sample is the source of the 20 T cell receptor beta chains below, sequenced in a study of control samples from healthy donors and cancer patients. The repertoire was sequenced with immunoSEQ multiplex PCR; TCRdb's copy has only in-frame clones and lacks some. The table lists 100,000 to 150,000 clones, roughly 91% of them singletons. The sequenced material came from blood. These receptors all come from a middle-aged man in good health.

This chain's CDR3 is CASSLPLRGDTEAFF. The CDR3 DNA sequence: TGTGCCAGCAGCTTACCGTTGAGGGGGGACACTGAAGCTTTCTTT. The chain couples TRBV7-9 to TRBJ1-1; perhaps TRBD1 as D (6 bases). The V and J ends lost 2 bases and 3 bases respectively, with 13 bases between them. CDR3 length: 15 residues. Per the germline V gene, CDR1 is SEHNR and CDR2 is FQNEAQ (reference sequence).

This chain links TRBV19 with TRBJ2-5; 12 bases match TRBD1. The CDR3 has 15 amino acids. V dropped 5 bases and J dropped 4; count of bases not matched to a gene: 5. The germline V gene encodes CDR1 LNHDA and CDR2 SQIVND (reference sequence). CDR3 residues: CASSLPGQGAETQYF. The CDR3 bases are TGTGCCAGTAGTTTGCCGGGACAGGGGGCAGAGACCCAGTACTTC. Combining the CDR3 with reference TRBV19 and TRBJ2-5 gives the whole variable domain DGGITQSPKYLFRKEGQNVTLSCEQNLNHDAMYWYRQDPGQGLRLIYYSQIVNDFQKGDIAEGYSVSREKKESFPLTVTSAQKNPTAFYLCASSLPGQGAETQYFGPGTRLLVL.

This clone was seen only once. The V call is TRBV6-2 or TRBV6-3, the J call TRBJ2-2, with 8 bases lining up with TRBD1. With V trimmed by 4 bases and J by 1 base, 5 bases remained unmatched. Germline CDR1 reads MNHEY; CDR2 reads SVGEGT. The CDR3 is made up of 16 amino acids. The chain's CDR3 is CASSSTGTGNTGELFF. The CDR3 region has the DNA TGTGCCAGCAGTTCTACCGGGACAGGGAACACCGGGGAGCTGTTTTTT.

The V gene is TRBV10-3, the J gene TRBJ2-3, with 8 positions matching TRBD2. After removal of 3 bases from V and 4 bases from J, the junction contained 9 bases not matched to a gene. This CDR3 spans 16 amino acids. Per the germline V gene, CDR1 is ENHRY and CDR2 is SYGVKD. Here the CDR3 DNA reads TGTGCCATCAGTGACCCCTCCGGGGGGGCACCAGATACGCAGTATTTT. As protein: CAISDPSGGAPDTQYF.

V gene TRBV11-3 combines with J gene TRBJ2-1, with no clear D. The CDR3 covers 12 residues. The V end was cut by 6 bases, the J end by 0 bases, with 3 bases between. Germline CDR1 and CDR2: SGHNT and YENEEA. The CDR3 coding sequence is TGTGCCAGCAGTTACTCCTACAATGAGCAGTTCTTC. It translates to CASSYSYNEQFF.

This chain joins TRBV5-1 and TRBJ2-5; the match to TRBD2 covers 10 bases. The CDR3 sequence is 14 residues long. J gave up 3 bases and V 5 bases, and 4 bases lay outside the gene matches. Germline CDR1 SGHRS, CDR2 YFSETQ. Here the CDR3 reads CASSGTSVEETQYF. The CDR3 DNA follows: TGCGCCAGCAGTGGGACTAGCGTCGAAGAGACCCAGTACTTC.

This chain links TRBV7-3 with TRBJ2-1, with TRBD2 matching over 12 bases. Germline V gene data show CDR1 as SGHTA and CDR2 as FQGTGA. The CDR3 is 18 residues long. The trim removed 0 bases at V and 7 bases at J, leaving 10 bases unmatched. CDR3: CASSLTGGLAGMGNEQFF. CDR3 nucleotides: TGTGCCAGCAGCTTAACAGGAGGACTAGCGGGGATGGGAAATGAGCAGTTCTTC.

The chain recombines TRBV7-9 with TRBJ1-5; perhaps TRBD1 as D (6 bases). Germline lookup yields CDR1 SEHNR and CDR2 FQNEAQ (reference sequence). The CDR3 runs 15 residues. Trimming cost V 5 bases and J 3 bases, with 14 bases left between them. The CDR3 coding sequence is TGTGCCAGCAGCCGAGGGGGACAAAACAATCAGCCCCAGCATTTT. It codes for CASSRGGQNNQPQHF.

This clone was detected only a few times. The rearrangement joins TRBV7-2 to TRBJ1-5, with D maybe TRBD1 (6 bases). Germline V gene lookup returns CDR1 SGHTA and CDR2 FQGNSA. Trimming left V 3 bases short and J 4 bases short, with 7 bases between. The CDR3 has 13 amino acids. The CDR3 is CASSFQGNQPQHF. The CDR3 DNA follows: TGTGCCAGCAGCTTCCAGGGGAATCAGCCCCAGCATTTT.

CDR3 nucleotide sequence: TGTGCCAGCAGTCTGGGCCGGGGGGCCCAGTACTTC. Its translation: CASSLGRGAQYF. This sequence joins TRBV12-3 or TRBV12-4 and TRBJ2-5; 7 bases line up with TRBD2. With V trimmed by 5 bases and J by 9 bases, 6 bases remained unmatched. The CDR3 covers 12 residues.

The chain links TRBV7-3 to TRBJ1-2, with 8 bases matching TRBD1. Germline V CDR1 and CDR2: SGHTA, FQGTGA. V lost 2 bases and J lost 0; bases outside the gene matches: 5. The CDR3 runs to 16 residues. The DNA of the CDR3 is TGTGCCAGCAGCTTAGGGGGGACAGGAGCTAACTATGGCTACACCTTC. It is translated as CASSLGGTGANYGYTF.

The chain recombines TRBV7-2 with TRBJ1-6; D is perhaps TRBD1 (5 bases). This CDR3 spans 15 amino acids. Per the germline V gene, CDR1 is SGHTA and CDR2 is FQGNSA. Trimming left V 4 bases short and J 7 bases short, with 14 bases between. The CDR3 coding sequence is TGTGCCAGCAGCTCGCGGGGGGGGTCCAATTCACCCCTCCACTTT. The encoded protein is CASSSRGGSNSPLHF.

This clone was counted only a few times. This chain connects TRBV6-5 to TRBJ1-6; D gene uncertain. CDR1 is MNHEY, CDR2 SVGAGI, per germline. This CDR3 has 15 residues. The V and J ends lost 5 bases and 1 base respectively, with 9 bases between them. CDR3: CASSIHRSYNSPLHF. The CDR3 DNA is TGTGCCAGCAGTATTCACAGATCCTATAATTCACCCCTCCACTTT.

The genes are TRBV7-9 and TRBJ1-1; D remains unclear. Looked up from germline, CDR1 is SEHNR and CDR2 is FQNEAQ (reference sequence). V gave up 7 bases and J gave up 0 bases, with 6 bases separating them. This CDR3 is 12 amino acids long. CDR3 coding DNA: TGTGCCAGCACTACTTTGAACACTGAAGCTTTCTTT. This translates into CASTTLNTEAFF.

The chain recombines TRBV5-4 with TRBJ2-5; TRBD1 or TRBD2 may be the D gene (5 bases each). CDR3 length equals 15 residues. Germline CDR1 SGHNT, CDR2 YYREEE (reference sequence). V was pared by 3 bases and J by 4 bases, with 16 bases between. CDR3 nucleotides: TGTGCCAGCAGCTCCTCGGGAAGGGACCGAGAGACCCAGTACTTC. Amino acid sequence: CASSSSGRDRETQYF.

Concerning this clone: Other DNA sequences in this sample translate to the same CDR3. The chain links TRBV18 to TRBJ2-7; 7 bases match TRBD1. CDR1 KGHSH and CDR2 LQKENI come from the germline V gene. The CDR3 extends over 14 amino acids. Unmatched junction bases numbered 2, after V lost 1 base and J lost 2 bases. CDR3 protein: CASSPRQGAYEQYF. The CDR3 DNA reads TGTGCCAGCTCACCACGGCAGGGGGCCTACGAGCAGTACTTC.

CDR3 in DNA: TGTGCCAGCAGCTTGGTCCCTGGACAGCCCTACGAGCAGTACTTC. Amino acid sequence: CASSLVPGQPYEQYF. This chain links TRBV5-8 with TRBJ2-7, with D perhaps matching TRBD1 (6 bases). Trimming took off 0 bases at V and 2 bases at J, with 12 bases between the two ends. The CDR3 covers 15 residues. Germline CDR1 reads SGHTS; CDR2 reads YDEGEE.

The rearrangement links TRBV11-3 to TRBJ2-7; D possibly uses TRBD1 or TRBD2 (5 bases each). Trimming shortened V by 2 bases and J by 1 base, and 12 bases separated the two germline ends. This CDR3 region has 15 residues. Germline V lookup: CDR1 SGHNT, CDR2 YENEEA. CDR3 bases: TGTGCCAGCAGCTTACACGGGACGGTATCCTACGAGCAGTACTTC. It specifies CASSLHGTVSYEQYF.

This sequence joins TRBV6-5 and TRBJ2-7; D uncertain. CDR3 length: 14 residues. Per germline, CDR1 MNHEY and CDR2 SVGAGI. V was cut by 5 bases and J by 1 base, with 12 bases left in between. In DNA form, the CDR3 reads TGTGCCAGCAGTAAGGGTATTGGGTCCTACGAGCAGTACTTC. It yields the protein CASSKGIGSYEQYF.

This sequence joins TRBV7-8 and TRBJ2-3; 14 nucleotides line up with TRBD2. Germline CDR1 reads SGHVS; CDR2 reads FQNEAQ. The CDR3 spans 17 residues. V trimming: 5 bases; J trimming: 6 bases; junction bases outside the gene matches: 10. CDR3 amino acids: CASSLGLAGARPDTQYF. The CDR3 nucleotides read TGTGCCAGCAGCCTGGGACTAGCGGGGGCCCGTCCCGATACGCAGTATTTT.